A selection of T cell receptor beta chains follows, all from one sample in a study of response to subunit inactivated influenza vaccine. A single record per CDR3 protein comes from TCRdb applying MiXCR to the RT-PCR reads. The sample lists fewer than 750,000 distinct CDR3 sequences, about 15% seen once, with over 8.5% in the top ten. The source material was PBMCs from blood, sampled less than 13 days after vaccination. Receptors were obtained from a man aged 45-65 years who received an inactivated influenza vaccine. Each CDR3 is given without its conserved first and last residue. The order of the fields is V gene, CDR3 protein.

V: TRBV6-1; CDR3: ASSRTSGGDQETQY
V: TRBV12-3/TRBV12-4; CDR3: ASSESGTGNTEAF
V: TRBV5-1; CDR3: ASSDVGMVEQY
V: TRBV27; CDR3: ASSFGTGANEQF
V: TRBV28; CDR3: ASIPGISWTQY
V: TRBV20-1; CDR3: SARISNQPQH
V: TRBV6-2/TRBV6-3; CDR3: ASSYAGGIQPQH
V: TRBV19; CDR3: ASSMFLRDGYT
V: TRBV12-3/TRBV12-4; CDR3: ASSGIGTSQSDTQY
V: TRBV6-6; CDR3: ASSRQDNIQY
V: TRBV4-3; CDR3: ASSTQTGTENYGYT
V: TRBV10-3; CDR3: AVRGQGDYNEQF
V: TRBV7-2; CDR3: ASSAMAAFGTEQF
V: TRBV30; CDR3: AWSLTVLGGQGYT
V: TRBV5-1; CDR3: ASSLGVAFTNEQF
V: TRBV12-3/TRBV12-4; CDR3: ASSSMRGDGGRFFYEQF
V: TRBV4-1; CDR3: ASSQGQGAGIQY
V: TRBV30; CDR3: AWTGGLAKNIQY
V: TRBV18; CDR3: ASSQWTAHTDTQY
V: TRBV4-3; CDR3: ASSQDLGGGNTGELF
V: TRBV4-2; CDR3: ASSQDGTGSYEQY
V: TRBV28; CDR3: ASSSPGQGLREQY
V: TRBV2; CDR3: ASSELVPGNEQY
V: TRBV18; CDR3: ASSLVNGIKKETQY
V: TRBV3-1; CDR3: ASSHGTMNTEAF
V: TRBV7-2; CDR3: ASSLVGTGFSQETQY
V: TRBV7-2; CDR3: ASSLTPGPNPPHEQF
V: TRBV7-9; CDR3: ASSELGGTGGYT
V: TRBV7-2; CDR3: ASSLDGSSPDTQY
V: TRBV7-9; CDR3: ASKRDPNTGELF
V: TRBV25-1; CDR3: ASSEYGSDAPGTDTQY
V: TRBV20-1; CDR3: SASERNLQPQH
V: TRBV7-8; CDR3: ASSLRGRYTEAF
V: TRBV7-2; CDR3: ASSPARGQPQH
V: TRBV5-1; CDR3: ASSLGRKVGDTQY
V: TRBV9; CDR3: ASSVRGGEQF
V: TRBV9; CDR3: ASSAPSLAGAVDTQY
V: TRBV12-3/TRBV12-4; CDR3: ASSLGLGVRNEQF
V: TRBV9; CDR3: ASSVVGSSYNEQF
V: TRBV7-6; CDR3: ASSLVDQETQY
V: TRBV12-3/TRBV12-4; CDR3: ASSGQSNSNQPQH
V: TRBV29-1; CDR3: SVQANTEAF
V: TRBV20-1; CDR3: SARDSANTEAF
V: TRBV5-1; CDR3: ASSLAGYSTQY
V: TRBV7-8; CDR3: ASSLDWYSYNEQF
V: TRBV6-1; CDR3: ASSSPASNQPQH
V: TRBV20-1; CDR3: SAGRDIGNEKLF
V: TRBV7-2; CDR3: ASSRKAGPQDEQF
V: TRBV12-3/TRBV12-4; CDR3: ASSHRDRVTGELF
V: TRBV20-1; CDR3: SARDLAGNSYNEQF
V: TRBV10-3; CDR3: AISETRDKTYEQY
V: TRBV5-1; CDR3: ASTGGASTDTQY
V: TRBV6-5; CDR3: ASSYSDIERGTQY
V: TRBV12-3/TRBV12-4; CDR3: ASTRSMGVVNEKLF
V: TRBV25-1; CDR3: ASSEFSDIPFTDTQY
V: TRBV2; CDR3: ASRNLGRGNTEAF
V: TRBV6-1; CDR3: ASSKGPAGGYGYT
V: TRBV6-5; CDR3: ASSYSTTGNYEQY
V: TRBV12-3/TRBV12-4; CDR3: ASSKDRSSYNEQF